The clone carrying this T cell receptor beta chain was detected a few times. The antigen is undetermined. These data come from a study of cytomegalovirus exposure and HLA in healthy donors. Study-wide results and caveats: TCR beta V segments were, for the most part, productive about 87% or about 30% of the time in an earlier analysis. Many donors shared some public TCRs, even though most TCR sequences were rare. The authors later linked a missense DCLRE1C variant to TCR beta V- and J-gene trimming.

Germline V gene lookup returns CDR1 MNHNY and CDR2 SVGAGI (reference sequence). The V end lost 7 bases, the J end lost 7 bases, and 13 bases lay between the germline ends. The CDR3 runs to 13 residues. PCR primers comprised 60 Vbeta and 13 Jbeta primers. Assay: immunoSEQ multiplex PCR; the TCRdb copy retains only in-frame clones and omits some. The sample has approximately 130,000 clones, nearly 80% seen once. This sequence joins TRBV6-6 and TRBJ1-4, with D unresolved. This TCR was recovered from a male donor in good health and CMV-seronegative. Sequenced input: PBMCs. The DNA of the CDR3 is TGTGCCAGCACCTCAAGACGGGGTGAAAAACTGTTTTTT. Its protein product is CASTSRRGEKLFF.